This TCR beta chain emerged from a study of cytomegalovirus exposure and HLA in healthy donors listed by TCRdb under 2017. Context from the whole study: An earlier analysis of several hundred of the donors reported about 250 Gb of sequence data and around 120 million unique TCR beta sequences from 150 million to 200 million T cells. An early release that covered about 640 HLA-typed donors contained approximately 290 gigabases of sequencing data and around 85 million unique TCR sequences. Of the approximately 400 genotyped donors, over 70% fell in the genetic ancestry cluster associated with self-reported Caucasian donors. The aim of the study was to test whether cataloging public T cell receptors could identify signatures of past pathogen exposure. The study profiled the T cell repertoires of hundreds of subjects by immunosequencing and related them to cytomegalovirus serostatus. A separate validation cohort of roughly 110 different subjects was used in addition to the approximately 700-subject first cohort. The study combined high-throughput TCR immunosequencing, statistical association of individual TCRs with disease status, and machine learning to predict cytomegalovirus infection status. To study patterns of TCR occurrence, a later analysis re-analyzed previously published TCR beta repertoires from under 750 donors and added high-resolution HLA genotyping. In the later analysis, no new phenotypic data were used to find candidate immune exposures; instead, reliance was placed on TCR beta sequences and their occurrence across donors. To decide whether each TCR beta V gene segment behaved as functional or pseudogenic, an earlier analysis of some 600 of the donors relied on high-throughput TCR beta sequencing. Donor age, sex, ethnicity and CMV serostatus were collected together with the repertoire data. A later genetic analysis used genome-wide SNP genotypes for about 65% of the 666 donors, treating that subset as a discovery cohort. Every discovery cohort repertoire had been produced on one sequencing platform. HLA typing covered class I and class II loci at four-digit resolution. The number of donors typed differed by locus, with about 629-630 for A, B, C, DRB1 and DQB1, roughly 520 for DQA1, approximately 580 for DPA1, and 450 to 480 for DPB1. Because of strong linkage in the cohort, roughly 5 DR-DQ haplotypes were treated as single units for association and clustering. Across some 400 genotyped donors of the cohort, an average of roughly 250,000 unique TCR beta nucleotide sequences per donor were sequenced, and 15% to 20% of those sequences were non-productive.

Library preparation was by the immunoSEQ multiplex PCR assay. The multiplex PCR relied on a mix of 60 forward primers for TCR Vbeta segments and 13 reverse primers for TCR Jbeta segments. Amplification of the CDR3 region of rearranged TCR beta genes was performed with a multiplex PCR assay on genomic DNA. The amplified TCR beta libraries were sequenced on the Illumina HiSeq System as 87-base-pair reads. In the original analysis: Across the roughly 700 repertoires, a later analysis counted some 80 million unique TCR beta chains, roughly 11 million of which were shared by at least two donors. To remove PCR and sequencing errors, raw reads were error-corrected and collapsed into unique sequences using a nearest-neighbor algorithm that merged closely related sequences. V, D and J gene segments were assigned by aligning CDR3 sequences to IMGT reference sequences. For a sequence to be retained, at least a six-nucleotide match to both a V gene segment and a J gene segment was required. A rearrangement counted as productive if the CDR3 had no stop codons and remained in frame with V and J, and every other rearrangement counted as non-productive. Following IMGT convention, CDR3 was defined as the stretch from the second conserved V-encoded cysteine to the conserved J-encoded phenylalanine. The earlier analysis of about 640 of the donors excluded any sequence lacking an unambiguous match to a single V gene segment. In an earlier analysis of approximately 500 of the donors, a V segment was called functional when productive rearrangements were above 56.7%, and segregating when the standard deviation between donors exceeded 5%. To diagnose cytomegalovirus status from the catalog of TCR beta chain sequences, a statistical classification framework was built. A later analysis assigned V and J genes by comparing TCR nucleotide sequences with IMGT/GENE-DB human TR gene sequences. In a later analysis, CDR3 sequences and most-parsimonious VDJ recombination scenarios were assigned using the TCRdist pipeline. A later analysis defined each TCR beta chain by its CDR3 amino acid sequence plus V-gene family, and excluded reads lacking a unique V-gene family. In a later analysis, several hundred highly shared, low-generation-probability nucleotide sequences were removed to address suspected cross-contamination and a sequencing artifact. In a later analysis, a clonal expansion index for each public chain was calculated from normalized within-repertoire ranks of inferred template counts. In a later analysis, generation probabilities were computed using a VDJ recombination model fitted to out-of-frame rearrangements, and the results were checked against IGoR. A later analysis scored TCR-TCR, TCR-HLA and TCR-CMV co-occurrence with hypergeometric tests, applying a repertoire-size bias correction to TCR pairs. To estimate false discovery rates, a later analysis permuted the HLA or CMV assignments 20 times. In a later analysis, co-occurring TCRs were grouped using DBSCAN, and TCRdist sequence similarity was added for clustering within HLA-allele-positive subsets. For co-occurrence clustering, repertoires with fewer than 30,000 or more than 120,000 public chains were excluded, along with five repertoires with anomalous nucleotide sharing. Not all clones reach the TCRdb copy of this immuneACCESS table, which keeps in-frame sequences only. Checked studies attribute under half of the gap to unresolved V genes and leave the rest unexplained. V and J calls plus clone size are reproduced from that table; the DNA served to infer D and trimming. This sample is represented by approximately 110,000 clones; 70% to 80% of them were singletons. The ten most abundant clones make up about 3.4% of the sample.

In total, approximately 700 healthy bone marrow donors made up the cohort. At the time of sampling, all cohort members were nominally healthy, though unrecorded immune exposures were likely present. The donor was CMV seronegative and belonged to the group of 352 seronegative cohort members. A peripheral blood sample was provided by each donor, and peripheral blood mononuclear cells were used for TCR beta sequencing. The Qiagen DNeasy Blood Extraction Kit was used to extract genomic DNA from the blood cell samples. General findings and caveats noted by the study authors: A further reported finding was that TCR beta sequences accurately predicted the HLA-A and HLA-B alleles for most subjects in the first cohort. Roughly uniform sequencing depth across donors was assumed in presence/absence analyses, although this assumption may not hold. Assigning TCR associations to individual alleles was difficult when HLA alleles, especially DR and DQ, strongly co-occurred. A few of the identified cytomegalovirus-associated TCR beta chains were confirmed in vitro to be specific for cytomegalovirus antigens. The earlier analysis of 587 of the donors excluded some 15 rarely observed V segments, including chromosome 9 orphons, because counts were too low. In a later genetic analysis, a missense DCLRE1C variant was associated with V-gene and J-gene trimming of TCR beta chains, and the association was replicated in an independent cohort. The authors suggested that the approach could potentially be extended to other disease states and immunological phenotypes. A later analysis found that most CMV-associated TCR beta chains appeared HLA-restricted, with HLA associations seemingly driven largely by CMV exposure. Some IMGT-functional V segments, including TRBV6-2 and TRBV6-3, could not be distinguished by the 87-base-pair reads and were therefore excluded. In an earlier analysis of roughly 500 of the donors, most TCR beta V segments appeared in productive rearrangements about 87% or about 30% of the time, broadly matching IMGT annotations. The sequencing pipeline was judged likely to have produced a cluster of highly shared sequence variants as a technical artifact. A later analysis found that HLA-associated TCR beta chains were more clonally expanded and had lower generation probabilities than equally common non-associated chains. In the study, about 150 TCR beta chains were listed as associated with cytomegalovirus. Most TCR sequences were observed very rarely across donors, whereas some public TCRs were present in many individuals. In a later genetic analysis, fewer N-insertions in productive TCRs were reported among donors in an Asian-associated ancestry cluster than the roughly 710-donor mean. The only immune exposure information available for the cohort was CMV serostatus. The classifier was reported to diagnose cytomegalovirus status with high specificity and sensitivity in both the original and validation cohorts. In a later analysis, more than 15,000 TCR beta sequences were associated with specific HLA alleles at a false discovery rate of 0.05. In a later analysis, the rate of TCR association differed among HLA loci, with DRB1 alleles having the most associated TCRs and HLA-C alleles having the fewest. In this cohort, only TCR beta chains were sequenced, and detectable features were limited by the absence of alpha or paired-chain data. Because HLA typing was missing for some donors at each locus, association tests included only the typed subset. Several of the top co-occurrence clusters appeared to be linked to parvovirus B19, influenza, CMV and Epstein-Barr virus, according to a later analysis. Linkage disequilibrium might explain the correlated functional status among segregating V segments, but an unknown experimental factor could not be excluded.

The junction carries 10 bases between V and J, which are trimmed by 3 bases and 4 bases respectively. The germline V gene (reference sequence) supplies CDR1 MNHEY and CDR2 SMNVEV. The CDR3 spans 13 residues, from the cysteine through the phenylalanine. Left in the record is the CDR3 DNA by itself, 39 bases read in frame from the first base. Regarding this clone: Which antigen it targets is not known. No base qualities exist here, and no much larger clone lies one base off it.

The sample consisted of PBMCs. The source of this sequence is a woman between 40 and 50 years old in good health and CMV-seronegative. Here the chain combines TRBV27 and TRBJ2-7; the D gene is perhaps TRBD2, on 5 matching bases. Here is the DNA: TGTGCCAGCAGTTTTTCAATAGCGTACGAGCAGTACTTC. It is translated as CASSFSIAYEQYF.